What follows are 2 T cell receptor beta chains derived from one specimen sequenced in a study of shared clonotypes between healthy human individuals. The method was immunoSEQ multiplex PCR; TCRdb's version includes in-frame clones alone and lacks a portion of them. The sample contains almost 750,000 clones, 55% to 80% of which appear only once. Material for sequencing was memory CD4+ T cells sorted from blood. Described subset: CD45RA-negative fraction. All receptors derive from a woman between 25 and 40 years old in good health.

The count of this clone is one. CDR3 amino acids: CASSSRRGGQDTQYF. In nucleotides, the CDR3 is TGTGCCAGCAGTAGTAGGAGGGGGGGCCAAGATACGCAGTATTTT. The V call is TRBV6-6, the J call TRBJ2-3; D perhaps matches TRBD2 (7 bases). Germline-derived CDR1 and CDR2 are MNHNY and SVGAGI (reference sequence). The CDR3 is 15 residues long. Trimming took 5 bases from V and 5 from J, leaving 17 bases between them.

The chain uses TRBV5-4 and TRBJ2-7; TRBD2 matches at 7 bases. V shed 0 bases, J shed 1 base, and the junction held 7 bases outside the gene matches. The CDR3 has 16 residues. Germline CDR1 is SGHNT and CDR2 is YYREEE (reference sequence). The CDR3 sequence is CASSLASSGTSYEQYF. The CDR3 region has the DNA TGTGCCAGCAGCTTGGCCTCTAGCGGAACGTCCTACGAGCAGTACTTC.